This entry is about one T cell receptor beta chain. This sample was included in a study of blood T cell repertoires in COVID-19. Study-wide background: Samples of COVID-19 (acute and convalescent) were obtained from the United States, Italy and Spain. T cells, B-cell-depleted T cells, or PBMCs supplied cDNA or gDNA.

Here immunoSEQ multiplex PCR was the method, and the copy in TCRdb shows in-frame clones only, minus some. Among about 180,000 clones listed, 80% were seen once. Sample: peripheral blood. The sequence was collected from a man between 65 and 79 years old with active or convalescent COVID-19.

The CDR3 region is CAISGLAGAIEQYF. The CDR3 DNA is TGTGCCATCAGTGGTCTCGCGGGAGCCATAGAGCAGTACTTC. This chain connects TRBV10-3 to TRBJ2-7; 7 nucleotides align to TRBD2. This CDR3 spans 14 amino acids. V lost 4 bases to trimming and J lost 7 bases; unmatched junction nucleotides: 10. Germline V gene lookup returns CDR1 ENHRY and CDR2 SYGVKD.